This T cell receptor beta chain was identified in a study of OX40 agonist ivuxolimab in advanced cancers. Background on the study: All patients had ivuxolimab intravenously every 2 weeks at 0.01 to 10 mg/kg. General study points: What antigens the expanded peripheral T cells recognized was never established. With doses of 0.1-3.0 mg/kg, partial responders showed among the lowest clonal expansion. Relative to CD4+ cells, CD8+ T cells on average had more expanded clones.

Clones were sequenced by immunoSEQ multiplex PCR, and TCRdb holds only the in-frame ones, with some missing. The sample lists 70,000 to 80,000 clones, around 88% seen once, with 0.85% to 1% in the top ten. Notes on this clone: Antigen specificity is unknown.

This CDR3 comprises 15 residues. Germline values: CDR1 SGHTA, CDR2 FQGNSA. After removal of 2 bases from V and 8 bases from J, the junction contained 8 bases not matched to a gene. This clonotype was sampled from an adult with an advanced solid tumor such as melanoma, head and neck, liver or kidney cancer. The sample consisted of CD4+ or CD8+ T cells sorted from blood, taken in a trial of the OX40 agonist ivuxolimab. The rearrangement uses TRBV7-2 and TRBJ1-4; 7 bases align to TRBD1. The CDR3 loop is CASSLFTGEKEKLFF. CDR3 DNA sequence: TGTGCCAGCAGCTTATTCACAGGGGAGAAGGAAAAACTGTTTTTT.